The present T cell receptor (beta chain) was sequenced within a study of early T cells in non-severe SARS-CoV-2 infection (dated by TCRdb to about 2021). Describing the broader study: Because TCR sequencing was done on bulk RNA from unsorted whole blood, the alpha and beta chains could not be paired. The full study reports these points: VDJdb matching was skewed toward anti-spike CD8 responses and likely underestimated virus-specific expansions, missing private and CD4 specificities.

Preparation of the library involved 5' RACE. For sequencing, a NextSeq 500 was employed. The TCR library protocol attached unique molecular identifiers to individual cDNA molecules to correct for sequencing error and PCR bias. Sequencing covered both TCR alpha and beta chains, and within each sample the abundances of alpha and beta sequences were tightly co-correlated. The published analysis was carried out like this. V gene, J gene and CDR3 annotation of TCR sequences was performed with Decombinator V4. Expanded TCRs were defined as changing significantly between any two time points under a Poisson model with p below 0.0001. TCR abundances were normalised to the total number of TCRs sequenced per sample and were expressed as counts per million. MAIT TCRs were defined by TRAV1-2 paired with TRAJ12, TRAJ20 or TRAJ33, and iNKT TCRs by TRAV10 paired with TRAJ18. VDJdb, accessed on 1 November 2021, was searched for TCRs annotated for CMV, EBV and SARS-CoV-2, and TCRs annotated for more than one antigen were excluded. TCRdb took the public reads, trimmed them with fastp at Q25, ran MiXCR for clone calling and kept in-frame beta chains. Identical CDR3 protein sequences are pooled into one entry, listed with their most common genes and DNA. None of the V and J calls come from the authors' own analysis; TCRdb made them. The sample yields approximately 76,000 distinct CDR3 sequences; about 12% were counted once. Jointly, the top ten make up about 2.6% of the sample.

In this sample, this clonotype turned up many times. The clone's antigen remains unknown. No qualities accompany the bases; no much larger clone lies one base away. Set within a cohort of healthcare workers in London, UK, this nested case-control study involved weekly PCR testing of nasopharyngeal swabs along with blood sampling. Healthcare workers were recruited during the week of the UK lockdown, between 23 and 31 March 2020, and followed weekly for up to roughly 15 weeks. CDR1 and CDR2, per the germline V gene, are SGHVS and FQNEAQ. Including cysteine and phenylalanine, the CDR3 has 14 amino acids. The entry retains the CDR3 DNA only, 42 bases that are in frame from base 1. V and J are truncated by 5 bases and 5 bases respectively, leaving an intervening sequence of 15 bases.

The receptor's source is an adult who was a healthcare worker with PCR-confirmed SARS-CoV-2 infection or an uninfected control (not recorded which). Sequencing used whole blood. Here the chain combines TRBV7-8 and TRBJ1-1; matching of 6 bases hints at TRBD1 as the D gene. The nucleotide sequence reads TGTGCCAGCAGCCTCCGGGACATTAGGACTGAAGCTTTCTTT. It specifies CASSLRDIRTEAFF.